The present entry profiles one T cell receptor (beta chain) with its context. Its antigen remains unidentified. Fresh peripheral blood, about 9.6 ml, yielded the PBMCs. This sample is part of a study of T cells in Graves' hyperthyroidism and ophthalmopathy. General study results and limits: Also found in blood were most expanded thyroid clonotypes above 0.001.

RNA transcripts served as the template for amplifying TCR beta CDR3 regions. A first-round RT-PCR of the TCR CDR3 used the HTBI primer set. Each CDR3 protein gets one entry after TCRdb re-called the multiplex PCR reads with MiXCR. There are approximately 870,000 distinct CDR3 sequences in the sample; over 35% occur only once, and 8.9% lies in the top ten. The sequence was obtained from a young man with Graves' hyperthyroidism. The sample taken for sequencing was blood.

DNA for the CDR3: TGCGCCAGCAGCGGGACAGGTGTAACTAATGAAAAACTGTTTTTT. It yields the protein CASSGTGVTNEKLFF. The V call is TRBV5-1, the J call TRBJ1-4; 8 bases line up with TRBD1. This CDR3 has 15 amino acids. CDR1 and CDR2 (germline): SGHRS, YFSETQ. V shed 4 bases, J shed 1 base, and the junction held 3 bases outside the gene matches.